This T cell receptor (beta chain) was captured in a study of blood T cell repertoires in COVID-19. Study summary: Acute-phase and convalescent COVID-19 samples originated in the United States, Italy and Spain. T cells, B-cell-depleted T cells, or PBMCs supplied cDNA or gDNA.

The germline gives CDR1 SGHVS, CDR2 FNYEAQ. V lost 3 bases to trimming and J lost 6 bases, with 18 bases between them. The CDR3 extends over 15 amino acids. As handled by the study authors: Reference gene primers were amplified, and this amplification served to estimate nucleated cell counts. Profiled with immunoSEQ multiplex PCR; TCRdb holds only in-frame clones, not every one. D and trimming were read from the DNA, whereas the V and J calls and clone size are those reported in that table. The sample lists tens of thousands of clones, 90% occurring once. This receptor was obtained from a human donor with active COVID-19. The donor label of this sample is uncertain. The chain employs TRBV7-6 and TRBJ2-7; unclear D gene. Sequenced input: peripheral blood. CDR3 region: CASSFRSGVGSEQYF. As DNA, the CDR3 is TGTGCCAGCAGCTTCCGGTCCGGAGTCGGATCCGAGCAGTACTTC.